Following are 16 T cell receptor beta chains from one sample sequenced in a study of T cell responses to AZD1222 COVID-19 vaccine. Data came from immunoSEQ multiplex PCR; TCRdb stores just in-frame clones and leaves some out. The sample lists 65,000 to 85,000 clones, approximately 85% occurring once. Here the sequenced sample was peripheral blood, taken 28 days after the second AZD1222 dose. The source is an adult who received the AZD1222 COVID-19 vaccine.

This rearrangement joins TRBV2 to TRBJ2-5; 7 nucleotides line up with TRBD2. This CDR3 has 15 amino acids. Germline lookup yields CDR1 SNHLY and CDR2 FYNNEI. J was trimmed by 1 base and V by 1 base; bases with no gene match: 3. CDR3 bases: TGTGCCAGCAGTGAAGGCCTAGCGGTCCAAGAGACCCAGTACTTC. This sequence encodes CASSEGLAVQETQYF.

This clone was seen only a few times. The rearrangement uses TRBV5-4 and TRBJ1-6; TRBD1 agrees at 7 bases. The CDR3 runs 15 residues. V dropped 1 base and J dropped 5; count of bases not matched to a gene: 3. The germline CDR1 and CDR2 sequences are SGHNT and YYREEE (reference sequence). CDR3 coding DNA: TGTGCCAGCAGCTTGAGGGGGCAGGATAATTCACCCCTCCACTTT. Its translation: CASSLRGQDNSPLHF.

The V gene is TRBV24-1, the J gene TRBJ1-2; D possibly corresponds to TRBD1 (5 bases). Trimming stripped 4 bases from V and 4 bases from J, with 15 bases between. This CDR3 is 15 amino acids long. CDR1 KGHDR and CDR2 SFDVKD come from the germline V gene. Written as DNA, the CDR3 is TGTGCCACCAGTGACCCCGGGAGGGGCGGCTATGGCTACACCTTC. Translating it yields CATSDPGRGGYGYTF.

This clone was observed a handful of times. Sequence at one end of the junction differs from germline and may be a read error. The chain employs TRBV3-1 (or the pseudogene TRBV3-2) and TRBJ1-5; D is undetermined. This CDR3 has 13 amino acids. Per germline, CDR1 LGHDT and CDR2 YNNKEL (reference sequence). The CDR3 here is CASSQDLNQAQHF. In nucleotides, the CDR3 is TGTGCCAGCAGCCAAGACCTTAATCAGGCCCAGCATTTT.

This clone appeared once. This CDR3 reads CASSLGASGNTIYF. For the CDR3, the DNA is TGTGCCAGCAGTCTCGGGGCAAGTGGAAACACCATATATTTT. The gene calls are TRBV19 and TRBJ1-3; a possible D gene is TRBD1 (5 bases). The CDR3 loop spans 14 amino acids. The germline CDR1 and CDR2 sequences are LNHDA and SQIVND (reference sequence). The V and J ends lost 9 bases and 3 bases respectively, with 15 bases between them.

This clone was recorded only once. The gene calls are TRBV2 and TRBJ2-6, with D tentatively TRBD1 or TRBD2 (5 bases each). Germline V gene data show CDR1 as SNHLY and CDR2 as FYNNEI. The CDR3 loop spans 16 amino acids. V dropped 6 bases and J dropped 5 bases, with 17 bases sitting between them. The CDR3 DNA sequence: TGTGCCAGCAGAGCGTACGGGACGGTCCGGGCCAACGTCCTGACTTTC. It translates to CASRAYGTVRANVLTF.

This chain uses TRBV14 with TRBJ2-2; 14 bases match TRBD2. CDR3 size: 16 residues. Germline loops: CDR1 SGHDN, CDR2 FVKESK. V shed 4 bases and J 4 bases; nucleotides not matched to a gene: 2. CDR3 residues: CASSRGTSGGTGELFF. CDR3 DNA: TGTGCCAGCAGCCGAGGGACTAGCGGGGGCACCGGGGAGCTGTTTTTT.

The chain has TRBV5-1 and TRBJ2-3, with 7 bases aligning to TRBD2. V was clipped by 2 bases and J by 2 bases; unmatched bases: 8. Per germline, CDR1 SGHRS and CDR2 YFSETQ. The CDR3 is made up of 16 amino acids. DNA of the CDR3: TGCGCCAGCAGCTTAAAGACTAGCTGGGACACAGATACGCAGTATTTT. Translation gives CASSLKTSWDTDTQYF.

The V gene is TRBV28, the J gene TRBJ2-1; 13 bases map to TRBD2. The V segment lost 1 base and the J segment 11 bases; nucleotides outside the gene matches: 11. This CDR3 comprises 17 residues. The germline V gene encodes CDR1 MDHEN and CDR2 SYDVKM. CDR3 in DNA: TGTGCCAGCAGTTTATCTACGCCGGGACTAGCGGGGACTAAGCAGTTCTTC. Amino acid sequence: CASSLSTPGLAGTKQFF.

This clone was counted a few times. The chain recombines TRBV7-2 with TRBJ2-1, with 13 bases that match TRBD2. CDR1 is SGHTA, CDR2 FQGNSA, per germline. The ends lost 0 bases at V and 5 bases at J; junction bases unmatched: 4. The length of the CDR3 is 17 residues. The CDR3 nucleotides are TGTGCCAGCAGCTTAGCCGGGACTAGCGGGGCCAACAATGAGCAGTTCTTC. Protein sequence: CASSLAGTSGANNEQFF.

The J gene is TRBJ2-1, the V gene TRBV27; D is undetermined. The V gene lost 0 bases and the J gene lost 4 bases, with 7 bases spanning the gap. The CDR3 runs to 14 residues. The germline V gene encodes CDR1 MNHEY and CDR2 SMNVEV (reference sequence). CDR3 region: CASSLSSAYNEQFF. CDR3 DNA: TGTGCCAGCAGTTTATCTTCGGCTTACAATGAGCAGTTCTTC.

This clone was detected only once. As DNA, the CDR3 is TGTGCCAGCAGTTACTCGATCGGCCCACCCTTAAAGGACGAGCAGTACTTC. Amino acids: CASSYSIGPPLKDEQYF. The chain carries TRBV6-2 or TRBV6-3 and TRBJ2-7; D uncertain. Looked up from germline, CDR1 is MNHEY and CDR2 is SVGEGT. The CDR3 is made up of 17 amino acids. V was trimmed by 0 bases and J by 5 bases, leaving 20 bases between them.

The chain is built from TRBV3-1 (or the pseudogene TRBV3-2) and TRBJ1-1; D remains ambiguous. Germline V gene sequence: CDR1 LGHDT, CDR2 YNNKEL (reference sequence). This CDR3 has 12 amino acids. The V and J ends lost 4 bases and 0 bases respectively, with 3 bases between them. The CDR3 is CASSLVNTEAFF. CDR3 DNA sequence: TGTGCCAGCAGCCTTGTGAACACTGAAGCTTTCTTT.

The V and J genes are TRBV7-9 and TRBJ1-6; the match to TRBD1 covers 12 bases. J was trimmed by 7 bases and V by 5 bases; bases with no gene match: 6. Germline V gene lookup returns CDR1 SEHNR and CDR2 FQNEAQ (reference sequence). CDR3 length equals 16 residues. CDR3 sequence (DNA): TGTGCCAGCAGCCTTACCGGGACAGGGGGCAATTCACCCCTCCACTTT. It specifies CASSLTGTGGNSPLHF.

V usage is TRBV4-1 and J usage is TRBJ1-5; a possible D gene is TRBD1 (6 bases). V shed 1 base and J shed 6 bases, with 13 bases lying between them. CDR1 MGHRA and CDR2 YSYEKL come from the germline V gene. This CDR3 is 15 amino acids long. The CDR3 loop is CASSQVTGTGQPQHF. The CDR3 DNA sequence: TGCGCCAGCAGCCAAGTCACAGGGACGGGTCAGCCCCAGCATTTT.

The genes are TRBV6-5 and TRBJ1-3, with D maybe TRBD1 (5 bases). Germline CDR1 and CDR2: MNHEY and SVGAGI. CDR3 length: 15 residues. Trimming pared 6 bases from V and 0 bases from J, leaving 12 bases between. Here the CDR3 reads CASRLDSASGNTIYF. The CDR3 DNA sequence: TGTGCCAGCAGACTAGACAGTGCCTCTGGAAACACCATATATTTT.